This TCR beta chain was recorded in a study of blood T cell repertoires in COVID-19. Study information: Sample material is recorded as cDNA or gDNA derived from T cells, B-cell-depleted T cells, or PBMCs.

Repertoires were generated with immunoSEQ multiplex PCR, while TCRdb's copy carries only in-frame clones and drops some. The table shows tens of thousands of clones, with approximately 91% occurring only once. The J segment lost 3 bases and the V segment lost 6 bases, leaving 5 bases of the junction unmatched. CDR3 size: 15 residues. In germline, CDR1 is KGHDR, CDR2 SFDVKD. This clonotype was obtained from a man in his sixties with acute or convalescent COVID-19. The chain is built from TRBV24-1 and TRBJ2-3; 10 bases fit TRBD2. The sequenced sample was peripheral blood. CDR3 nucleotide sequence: TGTGCCACCAGTAGAGCGGGAGGGCTTACAGATACGCAGTATTTT. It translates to CATSRAGGLTDTQYF.